A selection of T cell receptor beta chains follows, all from one sample in a study of blood T cell repertoires in COVID-19. This table comes from immunoSEQ multiplex PCR, and its TCRdb copy is limited to in-frame clones, with some not included. The data contain roughly 170,000 clones, 74% of them singletons. Sequencing used peripheral blood. These receptors all come from a woman aged 80 or over with acute or convalescent COVID-19. Both conserved end residues are part of each CDR3. D genes are given only for firm matches. A clone size is listed for some rows: how often the clone was seen (once, few, many), or a class if it is expanded.

clone size | J gene | V gene | D gene | CDR3 DNA | CDR3 protein
once | TRBJ2-3 | TRBV28 | - | TGTGCCAGCAGCCCGGGGGATCCAGATACGCAGTATTTT | CASSPGDPDTQYF
- | TRBJ1-3 | TRBV3-1/TRBV3-2 | - | TGTGCCAGCAGCCAAGATTCGGCATTGAGGGACTCTGGAAACACCATATATTTT | CASSQDSALRDSGNTIYF
few | TRBJ2-2 | TRBV9 | - | TGTGCCAGCAGCCCCTGGCGGGGGCGAGGCACCGGGGAGCTGTTTTTT | CASSPWRGRGTGELFF
- | TRBJ2-7 | TRBV4-3 | - | TGCGCCAGCAGCCAAGATGGAGGGTGGGAGCAGTACTTC | CASSQDGGWEQYF
few | TRBJ1-1 | TRBV10-3 | - | TGTGCCATCAGTGAGTCGAAGACAGGTGAAGCTTTCTTT | CAISESKTGEAFF
- | TRBJ1-2 | TRBV4-1 | - | TGCGCCAGCAGCCAAAGTCGGACGCGGGGCCATGGCTACACCTTC | CASSQSRTRGHGYTF
- | TRBJ2-3 | TRBV29-1 | TRBD2 | TGCAGCGGGGGCGGGACTAACACAGATACGCAGTATTTT | CSGGGTNTDTQYF
few | TRBJ1-4 | TRBV6-6 | - | TGTGCCAGCAGTCCCAGGACAGCAACAAAGCATAATGAAAAACTGTTTTTT | CASSPRTATKHNEKLFF
- | TRBJ2-2 | TRBV18 | - | TGTGCCAGCTCACCTGCGGTTCAAGGGGAGCTGTTTTTT | CASSPAVQGELFF
few | TRBJ1-4 | TRBV30 | - | TGTGCCTGGGATCCCGGGATGGGGAATGAAAAACTGTTTTTT | CAWDPGMGNEKLFF
- | TRBJ2-1 | TRBV5-4 | - | TGTGCCAGCAGCTTGACCGGGACTGTCGACAATGAGCAGTTCTTC | CASSLTGTVDNEQFF
- | TRBJ1-6 | TRBV10-1 | - | TGCGCCAGCAGTGAGCTCCAGTATTCACCCCTCCACTTT | CASSELQYSPLHF
- | TRBJ1-5 | TRBV2 | - | TGTGCCAGCAGTGTTCAGGGAATCAATCAGCCCCAGCATTTT | CASSVQGINQPQHF
- | TRBJ2-1 | TRBV6-6 | - | TGTGCCAGCAGTTACTCAGGGGGAGGGCCTCGTGGTGAGCAGTTCTTC | CASSYSGGGPRGEQFF
- | TRBJ2-1 | TRBV10-1 | - | TGCGCCAGCAGTGAGTATAGCACCGAGCAGTTCTTC | CASSEYSTEQFF
- | TRBJ2-3 | TRBV5-1 | TRBD2 | TGCGCCAGCAAAGTAGGAGGACTAGCGGTGGGTCCTAGCACAGATACGCAGTATTTT | CASKVGGLAVGPSTDTQYF
few | TRBJ1-4 | TRBV28 | TRBD1 | TGTGCCAGCAGTTTATACTTGGGGCCACCGGACAGGGTAAAACTGTTTTTT | CASSLYLGPPDRVKLFF
- | TRBJ1-2 | TRBV28 | TRBD1 | TGTGCCAGCACCACTTATGCTAGGACAGGGGTTAACTATGGCTACACCTTC | CASTTYARTGVNYGYTF
many | TRBJ2-1 | TRBV15 | TRBD1 | TGTGCCACCGACAGGGGTGGCTCCTACAATGAGCAGTTCTTC | CATDRGGSYNEQFF
- | TRBJ2-1 | TRBV30 | TRBD2 | TGTGCCTGGAGTGCTATAGCGGGAGGCTACAATGAGCAGTTCTTC | CAWSAIAGGYNEQFF
- | TRBJ1-5 | TRBV6-1 | - | TGTGCCAGCAGTGACCTAGATGCGGGGGGCAGCAATCAGCCCCAGCATTTT | CASSDLDAGGSNQPQHF
- | TRBJ2-5 | TRBV5-4 | - | TGTGCCAGCAGCTTGGTGTCAGGGGTGGAGACCCAGTACTTC | CASSLVSGVETQYF
- | TRBJ1-4 | TRBV2 | - | TGTGCCAGCAGTCCCGCAGGGGCGGGTGAAAAACTGTTTTTT | CASSPAGAGEKLFF
- | TRBJ2-5 | TRBV28 | - | TGTGCCAGCAGTTTATGGACAGGAAGCCAAGAGACCCAGTACTTC | CASSLWTGSQETQYF
few | TRBJ1-1 | TRBV6-5 | - | TGTGCCAGCGAGAAGAACACTGAAGCTTTCTTT | CASEKNTEAFF
- | TRBJ1-1 | TRBV12-3/TRBV12-4 | TRBD1 | TGTGCCAGCAGTCCTCTGGGACAGGTTGAAGCTTTCTTT | CASSPLGQVEAFF
- | TRBJ2-7 | TRBV28 | - | TGTGCCAGCCAGGTGTTGAGCTCCTACGAGCAGTACTTC | CASQVLSSYEQYF
few | TRBJ2-7 | TRBV5-1 | - | TGCGCCAGCAGCTTGTGGGGGGAGGCCTACGAGCAGTACTTC | CASSLWGEAYEQYF
- | TRBJ1-1 | TRBV18 | - | TGTGCCAGCTCAGAGGCTGACGGCCTGAACACTGAAGCTTTCTTT | CASSEADGLNTEAFF
- | TRBJ1-5 | TRBV6-2/TRBV6-3 | - | TGTGCCAGCAGTTACGGACAGCGGATTAGCAATCAGCCCCAGCATTTT | CASSYGQRISNQPQHF
- | TRBJ2-5 | TRBV3-1/TRBV3-2 | TRBD2 | TGTGCCAGCAGCCAAGACTTGCGGGAGGAAGAGACCCAGTACTTC | CASSQDLREEETQYF
few | TRBJ1-2 | TRBV30 | TRBD1 | TGTGCCTGGAGTGTATTCCGGACAGGGGGTTATGGCTACACCTTC | CAWSVFRTGGYGYTF
- | TRBJ2-7 | TRBV20-1 | TRBD2 | TGCAGTGCTAGTTCTCTCGGACTAGCGGGAAACCCATACGAGCAGTACTTC | CSASSLGLAGNPYEQYF